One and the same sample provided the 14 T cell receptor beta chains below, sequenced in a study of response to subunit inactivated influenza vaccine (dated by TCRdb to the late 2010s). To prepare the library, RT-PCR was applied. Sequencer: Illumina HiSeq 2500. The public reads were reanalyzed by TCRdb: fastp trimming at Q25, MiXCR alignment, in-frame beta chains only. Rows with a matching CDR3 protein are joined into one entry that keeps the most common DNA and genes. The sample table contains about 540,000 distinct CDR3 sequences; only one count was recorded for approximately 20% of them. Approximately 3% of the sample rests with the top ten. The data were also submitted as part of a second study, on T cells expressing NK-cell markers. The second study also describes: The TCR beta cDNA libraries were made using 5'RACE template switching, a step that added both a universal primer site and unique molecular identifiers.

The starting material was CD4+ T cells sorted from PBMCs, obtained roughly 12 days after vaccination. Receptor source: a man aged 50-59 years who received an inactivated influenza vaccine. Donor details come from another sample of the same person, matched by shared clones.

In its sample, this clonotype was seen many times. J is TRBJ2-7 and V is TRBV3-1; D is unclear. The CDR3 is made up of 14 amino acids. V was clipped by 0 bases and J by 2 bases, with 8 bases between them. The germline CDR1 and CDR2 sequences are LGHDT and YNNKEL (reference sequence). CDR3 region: CASSQDPYTYEQYF. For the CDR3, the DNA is TGTGCCAGCAGCCAAGATCCTTATACCTACGAGCAGTACTTC.

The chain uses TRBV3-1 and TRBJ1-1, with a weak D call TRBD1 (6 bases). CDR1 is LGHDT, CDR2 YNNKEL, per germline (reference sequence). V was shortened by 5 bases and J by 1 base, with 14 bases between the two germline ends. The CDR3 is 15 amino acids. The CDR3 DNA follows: TGTGCCAGCAGCGCCGCTGGGACACAGAACACTGAAGCTTTCTTT. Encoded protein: CASSAAGTQNTEAFF.

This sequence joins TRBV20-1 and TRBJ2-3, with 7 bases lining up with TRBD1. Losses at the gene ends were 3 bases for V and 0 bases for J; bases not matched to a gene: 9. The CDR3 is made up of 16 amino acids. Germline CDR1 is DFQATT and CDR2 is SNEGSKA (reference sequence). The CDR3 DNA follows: TGCAGTGCTAGTGGGACAGAGGGCGTGAGCACAGATACGCAGTATTTT. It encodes CSASGTEGVSTDTQYF.

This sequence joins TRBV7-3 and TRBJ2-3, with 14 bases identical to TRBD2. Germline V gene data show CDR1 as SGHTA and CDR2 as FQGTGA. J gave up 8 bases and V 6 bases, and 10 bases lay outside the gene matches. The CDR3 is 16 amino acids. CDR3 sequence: CASSPGTSGRIGTQYF. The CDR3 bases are TGTGCCAGCAGTCCCGGGACTAGCGGGAGAATTGGTACGCAGTATTTT.

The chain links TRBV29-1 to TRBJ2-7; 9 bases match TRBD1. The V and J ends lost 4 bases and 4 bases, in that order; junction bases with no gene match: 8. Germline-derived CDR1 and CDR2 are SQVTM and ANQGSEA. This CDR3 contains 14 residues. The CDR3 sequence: CSVGSGTGSYEQYF. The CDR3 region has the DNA TGCAGCGTTGGCTCCGGGACAGGGAGTTACGAGCAGTACTTC.

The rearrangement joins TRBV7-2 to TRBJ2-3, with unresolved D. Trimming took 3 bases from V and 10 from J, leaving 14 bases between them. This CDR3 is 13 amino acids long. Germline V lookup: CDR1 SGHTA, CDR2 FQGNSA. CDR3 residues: CASSFPGRSAQYF. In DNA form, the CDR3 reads TGTGCCAGCAGCTTCCCAGGCAGGTCTGCGCAGTATTTT.

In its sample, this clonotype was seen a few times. As DNA, the CDR3 is TGTGCCAGCAGCTTAGACGACAGGGGGATTGGAAACACCATATATTTT. Translation gives CASSLDDRGIGNTIYF. The chain combines TRBV7-6 with TRBJ1-3; TRBD1 matches 9 bases. Per the germline V gene, CDR1 is SGHVS and CDR2 is FNYEAQ. The CDR3 loop spans 16 amino acids. V gave up 1 base and J gave up 3 bases; unmatched junction bases: 4.

CDR3 coding DNA: TGTGCCATCAGCCCGATCAATGTTTGGACGAACACCGGGGAGCTGTTTTTT. Amino acid sequence: CAISPINVWTNTGELFF. This chain connects TRBV10-3 to TRBJ2-2; D gene unclear. Germline V gene lookup returns CDR1 ENHRY and CDR2 SYGVKD. The V and J ends lost 6 bases and 0 bases respectively, with 17 bases between them. This CDR3 contains 17 residues.

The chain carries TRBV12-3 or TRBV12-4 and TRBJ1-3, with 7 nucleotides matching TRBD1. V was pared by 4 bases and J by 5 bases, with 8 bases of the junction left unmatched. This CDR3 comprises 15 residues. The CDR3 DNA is TGTGCCAGCAGTTCCGAGACAGGGTGGCGAAACACCATATATTTT. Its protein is CASSSETGWRNTIYF.

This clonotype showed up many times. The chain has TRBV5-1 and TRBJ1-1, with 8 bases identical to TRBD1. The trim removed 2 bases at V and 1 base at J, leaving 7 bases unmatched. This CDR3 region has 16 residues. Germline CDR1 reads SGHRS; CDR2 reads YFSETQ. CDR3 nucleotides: TGCGCCAGCAGCTTCGGGGTGGACAGGGCGAACACTGAAGCTTTCTTT. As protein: CASSFGVDRANTEAFF.

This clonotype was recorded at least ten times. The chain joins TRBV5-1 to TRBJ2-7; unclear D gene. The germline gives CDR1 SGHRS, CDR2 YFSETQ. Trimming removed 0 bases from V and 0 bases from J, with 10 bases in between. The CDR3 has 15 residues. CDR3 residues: CASSLDVTSSYEQYF. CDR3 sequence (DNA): TGCGCCAGCAGCTTGGACGTGACAAGCTCCTACGAGCAGTACTTC.

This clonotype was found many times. This chain's CDR3 is CASSLQGLGNSPLHF. The CDR3 region has the DNA TGTGCCAGCAGCTTACAGGGTCTGGGTAATTCACCCCTCCACTTT. V gene TRBV7-2 combines with J gene TRBJ1-6, with a possible D match to TRBD1 (5 bases). This CDR3 contains 15 residues. Trimming cost V 2 bases and J 6 bases, with 11 bases left between them. In germline, CDR1 is SGHTA, CDR2 FQGNSA.

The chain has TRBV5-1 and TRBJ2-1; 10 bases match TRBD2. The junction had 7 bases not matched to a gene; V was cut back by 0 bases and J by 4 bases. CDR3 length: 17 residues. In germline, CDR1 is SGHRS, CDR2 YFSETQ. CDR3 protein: CASSLGISGRPYNEQFF. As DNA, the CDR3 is TGCGCCAGCAGCTTGGGCATTAGCGGGAGGCCTTACAATGAGCAGTTCTTC.

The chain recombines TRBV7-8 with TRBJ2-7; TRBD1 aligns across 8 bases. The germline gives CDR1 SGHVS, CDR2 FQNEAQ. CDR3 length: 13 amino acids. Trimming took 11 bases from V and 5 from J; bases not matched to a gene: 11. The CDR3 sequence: CACLGQGYNEQYF. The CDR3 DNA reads TGTGCCTGCCTTGGACAGGGATATAACGAGCAGTACTTC.